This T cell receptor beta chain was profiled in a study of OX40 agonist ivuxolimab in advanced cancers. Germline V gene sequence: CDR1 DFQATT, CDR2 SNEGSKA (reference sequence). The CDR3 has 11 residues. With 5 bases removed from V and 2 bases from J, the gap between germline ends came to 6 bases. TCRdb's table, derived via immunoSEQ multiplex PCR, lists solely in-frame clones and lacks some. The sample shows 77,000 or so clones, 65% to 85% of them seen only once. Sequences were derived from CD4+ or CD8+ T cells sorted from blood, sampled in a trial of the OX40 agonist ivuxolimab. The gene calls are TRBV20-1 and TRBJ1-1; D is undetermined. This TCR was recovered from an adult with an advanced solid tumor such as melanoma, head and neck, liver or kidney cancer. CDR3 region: CSAGVNTEAFF. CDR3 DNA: TGCAGTGCTGGGGTAAACACTGAAGCTTTCTTT.